These 19 T cell receptor beta chains share one sample of origin, sequenced in a study of blood T cell repertoires in COVID-19. The protocol was immunoSEQ multiplex PCR, while the TCRdb copy is restricted to in-frame clones and leaves out a portion. Among 250,000 or so clones, more than 70% were seen once, and the ten largest hold 0.99%. The material sequenced was peripheral blood. Receptors were obtained from a woman in her forties who had recovered from COVID-19.

J is TRBJ2-2 and V is TRBV7-2; D unclear. V lost 9 bases and J lost 0, with 5 bases in between. Germline CDR1 SGHTA, CDR2 FQGNSA. The CDR3 loop spans 12 amino acids. CDR3 sequence reads: CARASNTGELFF. The DNA for the CDR3 is TGTGCCAGGGCATCGAACACCGGGGAGCTGTTTTTT.

V gene TRBV5-1 combines with J gene TRBJ1-2; unclear D gene. Per germline, CDR1 SGHRS and CDR2 YFSETQ. V was shortened by 3 bases and J by 7 bases, with 19 bases between the two germline ends. CDR3 length: 15 amino acids. CDR3 nucleotide sequence: TGCGCCAGCAGCTCGCATGGGCCCCCCCGGGGTGGCTACACCTTC. Protein: CASSSHGPPRGGYTF.

The table lists this clone with a count of one. The V gene is TRBV18, the J gene TRBJ2-2; a possible D gene is TRBD2 (6 bases). The V end lost 3 bases, the J end lost 5 bases, and 16 bases lay between the germline ends. The CDR3 is made up of 16 amino acids. Germline-derived CDR1 and CDR2 are KGHSH and LQKENI. In nucleotides, the CDR3 is TGTGCCAGCTCACCCCAGGCCCCCGGAGGGACCGGGGAGCTGTTTTTT. Residues: CASSPQAPGGTGELFF.

The genes are TRBV24-1 and TRBJ1-2; TRBD1 is a possible D gene (6 bases). The CDR3 has 13 residues. V dropped 8 bases and J dropped 3 bases, with 12 bases sitting between them. Germline CDR1 reads KGHDR; CDR2 reads SFDVKD. The DNA of the CDR3 is TGTGCCACCACGGGGGGCGGCGACTATGGCTACACCTTC. Residues: CATTGGGDYGYTF.

V gene TRBV11-3 combines with J gene TRBJ2-1; D call uncertain. Trimming left V 5 bases short and J 2 bases short, with 16 bases between. Germline assignment: CDR1 SGHNT and CDR2 YENEEA. CDR3 length equals 16 residues. CDR3: CASSPPGLVTYNEQFF. DNA of the CDR3: TGTGCCAGCAGCCCCCCCGGGTTGGTCACCTACAATGAGCAGTTCTTC.

This sequence joins TRBV7-9 and TRBJ2-7, with 8 positions matching TRBD2. CDR3 length equals 15 residues. V shed 5 bases, J shed 2 bases, and the junction held 8 bases outside the gene matches. Germline V gene sequence: CDR1 SEHNR, CDR2 FQNEAQ (reference sequence). The CDR3 sequence is CASSPTSVGAYEQYF. Here the CDR3 DNA reads TGTGCCAGCAGCCCGACTAGCGTAGGGGCCTACGAGCAGTACTTC.

This chain connects TRBV11-3 to TRBJ1-2; 8 nucleotides line up with TRBD1. The CDR3 loop spans 15 amino acids. V lost 5 bases and J lost 2; bases outside the gene matches: 7. Germline CDR1 is SGHNT and CDR2 is YENEEA. CDR3 protein: CASSKDRGWNYGYTF. The DNA of the CDR3 is TGTGCCAGCAGCAAAGACAGGGGATGGAACTATGGCTACACCTTC.

The chain joins TRBV11-2 to TRBJ2-1, with 8 bases fitting TRBD2. V shed 1 base, J shed 6 bases, and the junction held 5 bases outside the gene matches. This CDR3 region has 15 residues. Germline V lookup: CDR1 SGHAT, CDR2 FQNNGV. CDR3 DNA: TGTGCCAGCAGCTTAGGTAGCGGGGTGGGCAATGAGCAGTTCTTC. It codes for CASSLGSGVGNEQFF.

The chain couples TRBV11-2 to TRBJ2-6, with D uncertain. The V end was cut by 5 bases, the J end by 0 bases, with 8 bases between. Germline-derived CDR1 and CDR2 are SGHAT and FQNNGV. The length of the CDR3 is 15 residues. CDR3: CASSPRRSGANVLTF. The CDR3 coding sequence is TGTGCCAGCAGCCCCCGTCGCTCTGGGGCCAACGTCCTGACTTTC.

The chain combines TRBV6-5 with TRBJ1-1; D perhaps matches TRBD1 (5 bases). V lost 6 bases and J lost 5, with 16 bases in between. There are 14 residues in the CDR3. Germline loops: CDR1 MNHEY, CDR2 SVGAGI. Here the CDR3 DNA reads TGTGCCAGCAGGGCCCGGGGGGAGGGGACTGAAGCTTTCTTT. It codes for CASRARGEGTEAFF.

The chain combines TRBV30 with TRBJ2-6, with TRBD1 matching over 8 bases. Germline assignment: CDR1 GTSNPN and CDR2 SVGIG (reference sequence). Trimming at V came to 4 bases and at J to 0 bases, leaving 8 bases not matched to a gene. CDR3 length: 17 amino acids. CDR3 in DNA: TGTGCCTGGAACAGGGGGACCCCCAGCTCTGGGGCCAACGTCCTGACTTTC. Encoded protein: CAWNRGTPSSGANVLTF.

The chain couples TRBV5-4 to TRBJ2-7; TRBD2 matches at 12 bases. CDR1 is SGHNT and CDR2 is YYREEE in the germline V gene (reference sequence). V was pared by 0 bases and J by 7 bases, with 11 bases of the junction left unmatched. This CDR3 is 17 amino acids long. CDR3 sequence reads: CASSLGLAGGPRGEQYF. The CDR3 DNA reads as TGTGCCAGCAGCTTGGGGCTAGCGGGAGGGCCGCGAGGAGAGCAGTACTTC.

The CDR3 bases are TGTGCCAGCAGCTCCGGGGGGGGGCTCAGCTTAGCCAAAAACATTCAGTACTTC. This translates into CASSSGGGLSLAKNIQYF. The rearrangement links TRBV11-2 to TRBJ2-4, with 8 bases aligning to TRBD2. V shed 4 bases and J 0 bases; nucleotides not matched to a gene: 11. CDR3 length equals 18 residues. CDR1 is SGHAT, CDR2 FQNNGV, per germline.

The chain is built from TRBV30 and TRBJ2-2, with 12 bases identical to TRBD2. V shed 4 bases, J shed 4 bases, and the junction held 4 bases outside the gene matches. Germline-derived CDR1 and CDR2 are GTSNPN and SVGIG (reference sequence). CDR3 length: 15 amino acids. CDR3 sequence reads: CAWTLAGGVTGELFF. The DNA of the CDR3 is TGTGCCTGGACCCTAGCGGGAGGGGTCACCGGGGAGCTGTTTTTT.

This chain connects TRBV6-5 to TRBJ1-2, with TRBD1 as a possible D gene (6 bases). Per germline, CDR1 MNHEY and CDR2 SVGAGI. Trimming removed 4 bases at V and 4 bases at J, with 16 bases between. This CDR3 contains 15 residues. The CDR3 DNA reads TGTGCCAGCAGTTTCCCAGGGGCTGGAGGCTATGGCTACACCTTC. Its translation: CASSFPGAGGYGYTF.

In its sample, this clone was seen once. The V call is TRBV7-9, the J call TRBJ1-6; D is possibly TRBD1 (5 bases). Trimming shortened V by 7 bases and J by 0 bases, and 16 bases separated the two germline ends. The CDR3 runs 17 residues. Germline values: CDR1 SEHNR, CDR2 FQNEAQ (reference sequence). The CDR3 DNA reads as TGTGCCAGCACCAAGTGGGAGGGGCACTCCTATAATTCACCCCTCCACTTT. This codes for CASTKWEGHSYNSPLHF.

This chain connects TRBV30 to TRBJ2-7; 10 positions agree with TRBD1. The germline gives CDR1 GTSNPN, CDR2 SVGIG (reference sequence). The ends lost 4 bases at V and 4 bases at J; junction bases unmatched: 7. The CDR3 is 14 residues long. CDR3 sequence reads: CAWNTGQGGYEQYF. CDR3 coding DNA: TGTGCCTGGAACACCGGACAGGGGGGTTACGAGCAGTACTTC.

V gene TRBV9 combines with J gene TRBJ2-1; a possible D gene is TRBD2 (5 bases). Germline assignment: CDR1 SGDLS and CDR2 YYNGEE. Trimming removed 0 bases at V and 4 bases at J, with 14 bases between. This CDR3 is built from 16 residues. The CDR3 region is CASSVVGQAEYNEQFF. DNA for the CDR3: TGTGCCAGCAGCGTAGTTGGTCAAGCGGAATACAATGAGCAGTTCTTC.

This clone appeared once. This chain links TRBV12-3 or TRBV12-4 with TRBJ1-2; D uncertain. Trimming cost V 0 bases and J 4 bases, with 6 bases left between them. The CDR3 sequence is 13 residues long. This chain's CDR3 is CASSLAVAYGYTF. The CDR3 DNA follows: TGTGCCAGCAGTTTAGCGGTGGCCTATGGCTACACCTTC.